This paragraph reports one TCR beta chain. The sample is drawn from a study of T cell changes during pregnancy in multiple sclerosis. The germline V gene has CDR1 DFQATT and CDR2 SNEGSKA (reference sequence). The length of the CDR3 is 11 residues. V was clipped by 5 bases and J by 7 bases, with 11 bases between them. Some clones are missing from TCRdb's copy, which holds only in-frame ones; the method was immunoSEQ multiplex PCR. The sample yields tens of thousands of clones, around 88% seen once. This specimen was CD4+ T cells from peripheral blood mononuclear cells, taken in the first trimester of pregnancy. This chain connects TRBV20-1 to TRBJ1-1; TRBD1 is a possible D gene (6 bases). The clonotype originates from a female donor in good health, enrolled as a control in a pregnancy study. In nucleotides, the CDR3 is TGCAGTGCTTACAGGGATCTTGAAGCTTTCTTT. Its protein is CSAYRDLEAFF.